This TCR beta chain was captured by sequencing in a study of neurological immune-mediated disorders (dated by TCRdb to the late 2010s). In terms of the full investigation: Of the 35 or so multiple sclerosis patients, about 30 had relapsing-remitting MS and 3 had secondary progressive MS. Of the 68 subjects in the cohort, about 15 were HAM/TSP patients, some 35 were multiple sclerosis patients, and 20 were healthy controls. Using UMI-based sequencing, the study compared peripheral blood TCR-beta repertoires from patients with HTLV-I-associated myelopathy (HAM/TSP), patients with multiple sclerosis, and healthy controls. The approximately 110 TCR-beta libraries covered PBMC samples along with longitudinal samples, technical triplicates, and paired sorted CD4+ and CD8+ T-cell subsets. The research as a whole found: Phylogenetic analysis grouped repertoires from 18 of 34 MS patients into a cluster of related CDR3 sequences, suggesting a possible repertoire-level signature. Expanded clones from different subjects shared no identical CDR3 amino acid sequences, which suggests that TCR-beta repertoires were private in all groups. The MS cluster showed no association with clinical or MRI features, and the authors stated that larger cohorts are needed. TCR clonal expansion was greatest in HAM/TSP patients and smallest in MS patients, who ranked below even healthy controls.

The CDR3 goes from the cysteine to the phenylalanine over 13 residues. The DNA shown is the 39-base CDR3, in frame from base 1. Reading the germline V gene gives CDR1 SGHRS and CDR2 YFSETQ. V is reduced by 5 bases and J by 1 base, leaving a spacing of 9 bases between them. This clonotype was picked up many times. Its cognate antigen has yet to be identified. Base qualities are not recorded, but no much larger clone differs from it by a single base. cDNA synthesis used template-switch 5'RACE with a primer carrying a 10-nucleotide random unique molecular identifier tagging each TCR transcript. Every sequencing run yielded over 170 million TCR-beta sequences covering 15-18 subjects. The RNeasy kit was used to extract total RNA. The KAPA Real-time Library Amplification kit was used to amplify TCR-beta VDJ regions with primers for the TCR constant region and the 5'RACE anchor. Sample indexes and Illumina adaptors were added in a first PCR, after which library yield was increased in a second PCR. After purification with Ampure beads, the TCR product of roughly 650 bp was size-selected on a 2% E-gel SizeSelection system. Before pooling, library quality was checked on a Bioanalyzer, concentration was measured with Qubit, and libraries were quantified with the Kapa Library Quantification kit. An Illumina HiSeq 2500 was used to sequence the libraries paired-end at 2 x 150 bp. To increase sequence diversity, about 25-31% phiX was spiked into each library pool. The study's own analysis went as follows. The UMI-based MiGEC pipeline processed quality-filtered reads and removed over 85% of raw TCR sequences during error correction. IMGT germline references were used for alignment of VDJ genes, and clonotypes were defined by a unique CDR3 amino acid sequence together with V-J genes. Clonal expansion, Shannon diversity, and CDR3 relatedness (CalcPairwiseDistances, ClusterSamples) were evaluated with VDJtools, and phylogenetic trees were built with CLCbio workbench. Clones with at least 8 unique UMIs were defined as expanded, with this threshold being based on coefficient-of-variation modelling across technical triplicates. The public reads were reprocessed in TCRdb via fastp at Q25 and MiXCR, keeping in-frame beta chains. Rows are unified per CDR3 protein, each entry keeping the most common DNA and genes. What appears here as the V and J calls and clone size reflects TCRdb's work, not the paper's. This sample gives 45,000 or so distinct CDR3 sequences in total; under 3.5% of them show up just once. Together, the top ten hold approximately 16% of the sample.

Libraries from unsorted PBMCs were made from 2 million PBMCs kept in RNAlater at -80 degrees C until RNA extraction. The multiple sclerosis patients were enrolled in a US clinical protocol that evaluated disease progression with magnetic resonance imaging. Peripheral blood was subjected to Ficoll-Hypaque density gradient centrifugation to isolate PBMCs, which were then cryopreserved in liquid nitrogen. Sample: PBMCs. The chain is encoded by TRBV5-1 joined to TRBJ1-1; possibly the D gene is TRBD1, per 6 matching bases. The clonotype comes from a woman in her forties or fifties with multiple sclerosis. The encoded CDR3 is CASSKGGNTEAFF. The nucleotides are TGCGCCAGCAGTAAGGGGGGGAACACTGAAGCTTTCTTT.